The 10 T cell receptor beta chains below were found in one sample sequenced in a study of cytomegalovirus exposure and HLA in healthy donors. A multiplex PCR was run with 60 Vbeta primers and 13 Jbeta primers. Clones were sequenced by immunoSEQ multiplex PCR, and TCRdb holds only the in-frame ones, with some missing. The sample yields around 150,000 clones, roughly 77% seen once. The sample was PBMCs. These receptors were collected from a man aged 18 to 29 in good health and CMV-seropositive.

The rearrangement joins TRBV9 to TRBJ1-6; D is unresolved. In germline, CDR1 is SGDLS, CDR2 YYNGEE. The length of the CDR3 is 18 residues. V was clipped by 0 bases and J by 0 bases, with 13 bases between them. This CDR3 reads CASSVGESRSSYNSPLHF. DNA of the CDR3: TGTGCCAGCAGCGTAGGAGAGTCAAGGAGCTCCTATAATTCACCCCTCCACTTT.

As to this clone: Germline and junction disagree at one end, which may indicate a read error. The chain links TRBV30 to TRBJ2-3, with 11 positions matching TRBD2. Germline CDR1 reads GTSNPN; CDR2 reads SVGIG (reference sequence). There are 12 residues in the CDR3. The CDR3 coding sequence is TGTGCCTGGATGGGGACTAGCGGTCGGGGGGTTTTT. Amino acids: CAWMGTSGRGVF. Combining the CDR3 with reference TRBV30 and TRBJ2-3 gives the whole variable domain SQTIHQWPATLVQPVGSPLSLECTVEGTSNPNLYWYRQAAGRGLQLLFYSVGIGQISSEVPQNLSASRPQDRQFILSSKKLLLSDSGFYLCAWMGTSGRGVFGPGTRLTVL.

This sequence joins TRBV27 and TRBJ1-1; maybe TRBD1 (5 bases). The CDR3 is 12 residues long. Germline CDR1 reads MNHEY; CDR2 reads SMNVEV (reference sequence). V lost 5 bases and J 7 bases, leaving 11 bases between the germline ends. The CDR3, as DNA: TGTGCCAGCAGTCCGGACACCTATGAAGCTTTCTTT. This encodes CASSPDTYEAFF.

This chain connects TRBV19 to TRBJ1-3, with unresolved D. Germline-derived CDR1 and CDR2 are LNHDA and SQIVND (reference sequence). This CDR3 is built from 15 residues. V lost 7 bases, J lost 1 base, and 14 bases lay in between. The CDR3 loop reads CASTHTVDSGNTIYF. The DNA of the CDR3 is TGTGCCAGTACTCACACCGTCGATTCTGGAAACACCATATATTTT. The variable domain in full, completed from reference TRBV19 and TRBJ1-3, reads DGGITQSPKYLFRKEGQNVTLSCEQNLNHDAMYWYRQDPGQGLRLIYYSQIVNDFQKGDIAEGYSVSREKKESFPLTVTSAQKNPTAFYLCASTHTVDSGNTIYFGEGSWLTVV.

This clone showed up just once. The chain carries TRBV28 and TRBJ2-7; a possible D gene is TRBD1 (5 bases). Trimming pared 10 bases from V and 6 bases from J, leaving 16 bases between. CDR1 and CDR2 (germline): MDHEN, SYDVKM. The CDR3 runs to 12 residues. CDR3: CATTGLVGEQYV. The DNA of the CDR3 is TGTGCCACCACAGGCCTGGTCGGCGAGCAGTACGTC.

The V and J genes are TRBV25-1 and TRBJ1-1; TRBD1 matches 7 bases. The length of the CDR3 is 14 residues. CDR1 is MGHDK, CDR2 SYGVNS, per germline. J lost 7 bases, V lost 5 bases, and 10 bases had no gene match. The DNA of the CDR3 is TGTGCCAGCAGTACCCTGACAGGGATACATGAAGCTTTCTTT. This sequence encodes CASSTLTGIHEAFF.

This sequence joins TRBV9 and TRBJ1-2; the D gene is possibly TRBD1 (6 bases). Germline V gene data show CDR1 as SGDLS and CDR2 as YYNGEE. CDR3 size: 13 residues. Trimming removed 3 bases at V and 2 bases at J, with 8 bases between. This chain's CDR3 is CASSAQGNYGYTF. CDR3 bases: TGTGCCAGCAGCGCACAGGGAAACTATGGCTACACCTTC.

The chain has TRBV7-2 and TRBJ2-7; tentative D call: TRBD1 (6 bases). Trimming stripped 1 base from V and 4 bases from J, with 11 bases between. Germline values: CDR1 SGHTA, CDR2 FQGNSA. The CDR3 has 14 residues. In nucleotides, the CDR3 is TGTGCCAGCAGCTTAGGGGACACTTTTTACGAGCAGTACGTC. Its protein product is CASSLGDTFYEQYV.

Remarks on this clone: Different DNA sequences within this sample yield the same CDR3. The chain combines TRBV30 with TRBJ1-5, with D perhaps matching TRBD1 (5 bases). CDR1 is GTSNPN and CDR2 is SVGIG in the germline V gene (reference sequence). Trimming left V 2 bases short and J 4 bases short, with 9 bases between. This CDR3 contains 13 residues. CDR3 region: CAWSPQGNQPQHF. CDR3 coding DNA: TGTGCCTGGAGTCCCCAGGGAAATCAGCCCCAGCATTTT.

The CDR3 bases are TGTGCCAGCAGCCAAGCGCTGGGACAGGGCTCTGGAAACACCATATATTTT. Translation gives CASSQALGQGSGNTIYF. The chain combines TRBV14 with TRBJ1-3, with 9 bases that match TRBD1. CDR1 is SGHDN and CDR2 is FVKESK in the germline V gene. The trim removed 1 base at V and 0 bases at J, leaving 4 bases unmatched. The CDR3 sequence is 17 residues long.